The clone carrying this T cell receptor (beta chain) was found a few times. The PCR used 60 Vbeta and 13 Jbeta primers. Sequenced by immunoSEQ multiplex PCR; TCRdb stores in-frame clones only, minus some. Of 110,000 or so clones detected, about 13% appear once; the ten largest clones hold approximately 15%. This record comes from a study of cytomegalovirus exposure and HLA in healthy donors. The length of the CDR3 is 13 residues. After removal of 10 bases from V and 1 base from J, the junction contained 3 bases not matched to a gene. In germline, CDR1 is MNHEY, CDR2 SMNVEV (reference sequence). Sequencing input: PBMCs. The chain is built from TRBV27 and TRBJ1-1, with TRBD1 matching over 10 bases. The receptor was isolated from a man aged 40-55 years in good health and CMV-seropositive. The CDR3 sequence is CATRTGGNTEAFF. The CDR3 region has the DNA TGTGCCACAAGGACAGGGGGGAACACTGAAGCTTTCTTT.